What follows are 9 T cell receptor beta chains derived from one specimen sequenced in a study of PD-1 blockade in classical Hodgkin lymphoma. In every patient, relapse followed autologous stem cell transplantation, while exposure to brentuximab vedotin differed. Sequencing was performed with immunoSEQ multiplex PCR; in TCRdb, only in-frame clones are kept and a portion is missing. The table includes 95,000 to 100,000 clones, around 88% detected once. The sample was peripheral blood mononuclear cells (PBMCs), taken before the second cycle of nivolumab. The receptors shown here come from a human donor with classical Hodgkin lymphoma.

The CDR3 here is CASSVVGGNTEAFF. CDR3 sequence (DNA): TGTGCCAGCAGCGTAGTTGGGGGGAACACTGAAGCTTTCTTT. V usage is TRBV9 and J usage is TRBJ1-1; weak D call: TRBD1 (5 bases). The germline CDR1 and CDR2 sequences are SGDLS and YYNGEE. This CDR3 has 14 amino acids. Trimming pared 0 bases from V and 1 base from J, leaving 7 bases between.

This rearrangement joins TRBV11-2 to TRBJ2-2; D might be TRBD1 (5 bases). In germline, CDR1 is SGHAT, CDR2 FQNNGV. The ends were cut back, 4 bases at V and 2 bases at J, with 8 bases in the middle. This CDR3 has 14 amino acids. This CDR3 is CASSSRVNTGELFF. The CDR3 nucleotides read TGTGCCAGCAGCTCCAGGGTAAACACCGGGGAGCTGTTTTTT.

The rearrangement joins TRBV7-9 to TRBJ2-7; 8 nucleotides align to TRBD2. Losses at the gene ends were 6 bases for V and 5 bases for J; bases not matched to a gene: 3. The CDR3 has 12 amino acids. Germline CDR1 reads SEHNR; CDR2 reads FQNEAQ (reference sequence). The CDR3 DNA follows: TGTGCCAGCAGTCCGACTAGCGACGAGCAGTACTTC. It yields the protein CASSPTSDEQYF.

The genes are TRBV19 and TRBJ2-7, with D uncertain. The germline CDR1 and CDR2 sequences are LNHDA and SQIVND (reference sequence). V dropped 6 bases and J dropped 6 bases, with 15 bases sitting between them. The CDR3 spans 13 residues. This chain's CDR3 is CASRAGYGPEQYF. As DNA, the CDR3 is TGTGCCAGTAGGGCTGGGTACGGGCCCGAGCAGTACTTC. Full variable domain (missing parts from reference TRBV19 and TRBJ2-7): DGGITQSPKYLFRKEGQNVTLSCEQNLNHDAMYWYRQDPGQGLRLIYYSQIVNDFQKGDIAEGYSVSREKKESFPLTVTSAQKNPTAFYLCASRAGYGPEQYFGPGTRLTVT.

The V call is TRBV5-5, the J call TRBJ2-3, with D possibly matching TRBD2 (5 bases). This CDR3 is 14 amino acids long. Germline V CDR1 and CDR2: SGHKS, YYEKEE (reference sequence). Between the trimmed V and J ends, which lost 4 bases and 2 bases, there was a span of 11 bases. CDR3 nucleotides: TGTGCCAGCAGCCAAGCTAGCTACACAGATACGCAGTATTTT. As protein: CASSQASYTDTQYF.

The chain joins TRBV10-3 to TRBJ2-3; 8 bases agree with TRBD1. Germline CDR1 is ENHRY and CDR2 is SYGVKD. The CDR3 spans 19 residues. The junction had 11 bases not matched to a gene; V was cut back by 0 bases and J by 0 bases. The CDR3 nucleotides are TGTGCCATCAGTGAGTCCGGCCAATTCGGACAGGGTAGCACAGATACGCAGTATTTT. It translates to CAISESGQFGQGSTDTQYF.

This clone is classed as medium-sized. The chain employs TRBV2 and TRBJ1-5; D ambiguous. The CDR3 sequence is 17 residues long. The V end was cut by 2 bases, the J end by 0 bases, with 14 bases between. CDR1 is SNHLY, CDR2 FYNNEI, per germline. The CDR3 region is CASSEWQLPSSNQPQHF. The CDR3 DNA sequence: TGTGCCAGCAGTGAATGGCAGCTCCCCTCTAGCAATCAGCCCCAGCATTTT. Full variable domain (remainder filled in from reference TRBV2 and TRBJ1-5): EPEVTQTPSHQVTQMGQEVILRCVPISNHLYFYWYRQILGQKVEFLVSFYNNEISEKSEIFDDQFSVERPDGSNFTLKIRSTKLEDSAMYFCASSEWQLPSSNQPQHFGDGTRLSIL.

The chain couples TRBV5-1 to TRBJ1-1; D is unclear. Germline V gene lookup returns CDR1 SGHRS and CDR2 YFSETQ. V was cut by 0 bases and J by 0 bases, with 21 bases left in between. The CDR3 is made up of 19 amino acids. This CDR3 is CASSLGSKGFDWMNTEAFF. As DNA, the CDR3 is TGCGCCAGCAGCTTGGGATCGAAAGGCTTCGACTGGATGAACACTGAAGCTTTCTTT.

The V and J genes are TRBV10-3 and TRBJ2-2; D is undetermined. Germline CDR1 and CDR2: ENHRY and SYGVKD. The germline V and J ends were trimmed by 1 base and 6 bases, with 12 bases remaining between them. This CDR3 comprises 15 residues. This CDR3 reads CAISEYFASAGELFF. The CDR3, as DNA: TGTGCCATCAGTGAGTATTTCGCGTCCGCCGGGGAGCTGTTTTTT.